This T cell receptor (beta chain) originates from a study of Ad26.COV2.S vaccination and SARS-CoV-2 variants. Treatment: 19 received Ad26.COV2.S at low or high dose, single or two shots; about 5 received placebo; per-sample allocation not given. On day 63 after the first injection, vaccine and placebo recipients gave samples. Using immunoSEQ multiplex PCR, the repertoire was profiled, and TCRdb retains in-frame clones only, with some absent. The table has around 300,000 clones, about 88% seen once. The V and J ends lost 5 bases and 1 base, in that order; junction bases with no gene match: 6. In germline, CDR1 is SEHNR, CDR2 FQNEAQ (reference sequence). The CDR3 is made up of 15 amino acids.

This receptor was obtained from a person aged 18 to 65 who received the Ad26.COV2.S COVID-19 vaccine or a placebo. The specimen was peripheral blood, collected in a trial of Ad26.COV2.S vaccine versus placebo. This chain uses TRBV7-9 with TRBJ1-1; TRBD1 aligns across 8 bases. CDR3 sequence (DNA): TGTGCCAGCAGCCCAAGACAGGGGCAGAACACTGAAGCTTTCTTT. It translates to CASSPRQGQNTEAFF.